These 15 T cell receptor beta chains were all obtained from the same sample, sequenced in a study of technical replicates of blood from a few donors (dated 2017 in TCRdb). Library generation was performed with the immunoSEQ multiplex PCR assay. Sourced from immuneACCESS, this table was stored by TCRdb with only in-frame sequences that have V and J called. A share of the clones is absent; for the studies checked, an unresolved V gene accounts for under half, and the remainder has no known explanation. This sample has more than 70,000 clones in its table, and 96% of those were observed once. Around 0.2% of the sample is taken by the ten largest. The sample was T cells isolated from PBMCs. The receptors stem from a human donor in good health.

J is TRBJ2-4 and V is TRBV28, with TRBD1 matching 7 bases. V lost 4 bases and J lost 4; bases outside the gene matches: 13. Germline CDR1 MDHEN, CDR2 SYDVKM. The CDR3 has 17 amino acids. The CDR3 nucleotides are TGTGCCAGCAGTTCTCCGACAGGGTGGGAGATGAAAAACATTCAGTACTTC. Translated: CASSSPTGWEMKNIQYF.

This chain uses TRBV19 with TRBJ2-7, with D perhaps TRBD2 (5 bases). Trimming took 9 bases from V and 6 from J, leaving 24 bases between them. CDR1 is LNHDA, CDR2 SQIVND, per germline (reference sequence). This CDR3 spans 15 amino acids. As DNA, the CDR3 is TGTGCCAGCACAGAGAGGTCGGGGTTGTCGGGCGAGCAGTACTTC. It codes for CASTERSGLSGEQYF.

The V and J genes are TRBV5-1 and TRBJ2-7; TRBD2 aligns across 12 bases. V was clipped by 4 bases and J by 3 bases; unmatched bases: 14. This CDR3 spans 18 amino acids. Germline V gene sequence: CDR1 SGHRS, CDR2 YFSETQ. This CDR3 is CASSPLGPTSGSFYEQYF. The CDR3 DNA is TGCGCCAGCAGCCCGTTGGGCCCGACTAGCGGGAGTTTCTACGAGCAGTACTTC.

The V and J genes are TRBV7-8 and TRBJ2-7, with D possibly being TRBD2 (6 bases). The V end was cut by 6 bases, the J end by 2 bases, with 20 bases between. The CDR3 length is 16 residues. Germline loops: CDR1 SGHVS, CDR2 FQNEAQ. The CDR3 nucleotides are TGTGCCAGCAGTCCCCGGGGGTCCCAGCTAGCCTACGAGCAGTACTTC. Its protein is CASSPRGSQLAYEQYF. The whole variable domain, filled in from reference TRBV7-8 and TRBJ2-7, reads GAGVSQSPRYKVAKRGQDVALRCDPISGHVSLFWYQQALGQGPEFLTYFQNEAQLDKSGLPSDRFFAERPEGSVSTLKIQRTQQEDSAVYLCASSPRGSQLAYEQYFGPGTRLTVT.

This chain uses TRBV19 with TRBJ1-2; 7 positions agree with TRBD1. Germline lookup yields CDR1 LNHDA and CDR2 SQIVND (reference sequence). This CDR3 has 13 amino acids. J was trimmed by 3 bases and V by 3 bases; bases with no gene match: 1. The CDR3 DNA sequence: TGTGCCAGTAGTATTACAGGGGACTATGGCTACACCTTC. It specifies CASSITGDYGYTF.

The chain combines TRBV30 with TRBJ2-5; 14 bases line up with TRBD2. V shed 5 bases and J 2 bases; nucleotides not matched to a gene: 7. This CDR3 has 16 residues. The germline gives CDR1 GTSNPN, CDR2 SVGIG (reference sequence). CDR3 residues: CAWRLGLAGGQETQYF. CDR3 bases: TGTGCCTGGCGCTTAGGACTAGCGGGGGGACAAGAGACCCAGTACTTC.

This clone was found once. The CDR3 sequence is CASRPTVESSYEQYF. The CDR3 nucleotides read TGTGCCAGCAGGCCGACAGTGGAGAGCTCCTACGAGCAGTACTTC. The chain uses TRBV6-5 and TRBJ2-7; D possibly corresponds to TRBD1 (5 bases). The CDR3 sequence is 15 residues long. Per the germline V gene, CDR1 is MNHEY and CDR2 is SVGAGI. Trimming removed 6 bases at V and 0 bases at J, with 15 bases between.

The V gene is TRBV7-2, the J gene TRBJ2-7; the match to TRBD1 covers 10 bases. CDR1 is SGHTA and CDR2 is FQGNSA in the germline V gene. The J segment lost 0 bases and the V segment lost 1 base, leaving 6 bases of the junction unmatched. The CDR3 spans 17 residues. The CDR3 reads CASSLGPGQGGSYEQYF. Written as DNA, the CDR3 is TGTGCCAGCAGCTTAGGCCCAGGACAGGGGGGCTCCTACGAGCAGTACTTC. Using reference TRBV7-2 and TRBJ2-7 for the parts outside the CDR3, the full variable domain is GAGVSQSPSNKVTEKGKDVELRCDPISGHTALYWYRQSLGQGLEFLIYFQGNSAPDKSGLPSDRFSAERTGGSVSTLTIQRTQQEDSAVYLCASSLGPGQGGSYEQYFGPGTRLTVT.

The chain joins TRBV6-5 to TRBJ2-5, with TRBD2 matching over 7 bases. The J call may be incorrect, as the DNA end agrees better with TRBJ2-7. CDR1 and CDR2 from the germline V gene are MNHEY and SVGAGI. This CDR3 is 14 amino acids long. The CDR3 loop is CASSSSGRLYEQYF. In DNA form, the CDR3 reads TGTGCCAGCAGCAGTAGCGGGCGACTCTACGAGCAGTACTTC.

The rearrangement uses TRBV6-1 and TRBJ2-1; 9 bases line up with TRBD2. V lost 8 bases and J lost 8; bases outside the gene matches: 7. The CDR3 has 13 residues. Germline V CDR1 and CDR2: MNHNS, SASEGT. The CDR3 region is CASLLAGVYEQFF. The CDR3 DNA reads TGTGCCAGCTTGTTAGCGGGAGTCTATGAGCAGTTCTTC.

The CDR3 DNA reads as TGTGCCAGCAGTGAAGAGACACAGCAAGAGACCCAGTACTTC. Protein product: CASSEETQQETQYF. J is TRBJ2-5 and V is TRBV6-4; no reliable D call. V was pared by 3 bases and J by 2 bases, with 10 bases between. The CDR3 is made up of 14 amino acids. Per germline, CDR1 MRHNA and CDR2 SNTAGT.

This chain links TRBV2 with TRBJ2-5; D uncertain. V was trimmed by 2 bases and J by 7 bases, leaving 5 bases between them. The CDR3 runs to 11 residues. Germline CDR1 reads SNHLY; CDR2 reads FYNNEI. The CDR3, as DNA: TGTGCCAGCAGTGAAAGAGGGACCCAGTACTTC. Residues: CASSERGTQYF.

V usage is TRBV9 and J usage is TRBJ2-2; D possibly corresponds to TRBD2 (7 bases). Trimming removed 4 bases at V and 2 bases at J, with 18 bases between. Looked up from germline, CDR1 is SGDLS and CDR2 is YYNGEE. This CDR3 has 17 amino acids. The CDR3 DNA is TGTGCCAGCAGCCCTAGGGGGGAGGGACATAACACCGGGGAGCTGTTTTTT. This gives the protein CASSPRGEGHNTGELFF.

The V and J genes are TRBV5-3 and TRBJ1-2; 8 positions match TRBD1. TRBV5-3 is an open reading frame, and its role is uncertain. There are 12 residues in the CDR3. Unmatched junction bases numbered 7, after V lost 7 bases and J lost 8 bases. The CDR3, as DNA: TGTGCCAGATCCCAGGGGGCTGGAGGCTACACCTTC. It translates to CARSQGAGGYTF.

The chain combines TRBV7-9 with TRBJ1-2; D is perhaps TRBD1 (5 bases). The CDR3 has 13 amino acids. The germline V gene has CDR1 SEHNR and CDR2 FQNEAQ (reference sequence). V gave up 6 bases and J gave up 5 bases, with 13 bases separating them. CDR3 nucleotides: TGTGCCAGCAGGAAAGGACACATGTATGGCTACACCTTC. The encoded protein is CASRKGHMYGYTF.